The TCR beta chain described here comes from a study of control samples from healthy donors and cancer patients. This table comes from immunoSEQ multiplex PCR, and its TCRdb copy is limited to in-frame clones, with some not included. The sample records approximately 100,000 clones, 92% being singletons. V gave up 0 bases and J gave up 2 bases, with 11 bases separating them. CDR3 length equals 15 residues. CDR1 and CDR2 from the germline V gene are SGHRS and YFSETQ. This receptor was obtained from a human donor in good health. The donor label of this sample is uncertain. This sequence joins TRBV5-1 and TRBJ2-5; no clear D. Material: blood. CDR3 protein: CASSLDIQRQETQYF. The DNA of the CDR3 is TGCGCCAGCAGCTTGGATATTCAGCGACAAGAGACCCAGTACTTC. Drawing the rest from reference TRBV5-1 and TRBJ2-5, the complete variable domain is KAGVTQTPRYLIKTRGQQVTLSCSPISGHRSVSWYQQTPGQGLQFLFEYFSETQRNKGNFPGRFSGRQFSNSRSEMNVSTLELGDSALYLCASSLDIQRQETQYFGPGTRLLVL.